Listed below are T cell receptor beta chains from one sample, sequenced in a study of blood T cell repertoires in COVID-19. Profiled with immunoSEQ multiplex PCR; TCRdb holds only in-frame clones, not every one. The table records some 82,000 clones, around 86% of them present only once. Sequencing input: peripheral blood. These receptors were obtained from a man older than 75 with acute or convalescent COVID-19. CDR3s include the opening cysteine and the closing phenylalanine or tryptophan. The order of the fields is clone size, V gene, D gene, J gene, CDR3 DNA, CDR3 protein. D genes are given only for firm matches. For some rows the clone size is stated as once, few or many, or as a class when expanded; others skip it.

clone_size: few; v_call: TRBV29-1; d_call: TRBD2; j_call: TRBJ2-3; cdr3_nt: TGCAGCGTTGGGACTAGCGGATTAAGCACAGATACGCAGTATTTT; cdr3_aa: CSVGTSGLSTDTQYF
clone_size: once; v_call: TRBV10-3; d_call: TRBD2; j_call: TRBJ2-1; cdr3_nt: TGTGGGCAAAAGACTAGCGGGAGGCGGCCAGATGAGCAGTTCTTC; cdr3_aa: CGQKTSGRRPDEQFF
clone_size: -; v_call: TRBV5-1; d_call: -; j_call: TRBJ2-1; cdr3_nt: TGCGCCAGCAGCCAACAGGGGGGGGCTAATGAGCAGTTCTTC; cdr3_aa: CASSQQGGANEQFF
clone_size: -; v_call: TRBV30; d_call: -; j_call: TRBJ1-5; cdr3_nt: TGTGCCTGGACGCAGGGGATGACGCAGCCCCAGCATTTT; cdr3_aa: CAWTQGMTQPQHF
clone_size: -; v_call: TRBV18; d_call: TRBD1; j_call: TRBJ2-7; cdr3_nt: TGTGCCAGCTCATCCGGGACAGGGGGCGGAACCTACGAGCAGTACTTC; cdr3_aa: CASSSGTGGGTYEQYF
clone_size: -; v_call: TRBV5-1; d_call: -; j_call: TRBJ2-1; cdr3_nt: TGCGCCAGCAGCTTGACTCTTGAGCAGTTCTTC; cdr3_aa: CASSLTLEQFF
clone_size: once; v_call: TRBV18; d_call: -; j_call: TRBJ1-1; cdr3_nt: TGTGCCAGCTCACCGGGGCAGGGCGGTGAAGCTTTCTTT; cdr3_aa: CASSPGQGGEAFF
clone_size: -; v_call: TRBV7-8; d_call: -; j_call: TRBJ2-1; cdr3_nt: TGTGCCAGCAGCTTAGTTTGGGGGGATTACAATGAGCAGTTCTTC; cdr3_aa: CASSLVWGDYNEQFF
clone_size: -; v_call: TRBV5-1; d_call: -; j_call: TRBJ2-1; cdr3_nt: TGCGCCAGCAGCTTGCCCTCGGGGGATGAGCAGTTCTTC; cdr3_aa: CASSLPSGDEQFF
clone_size: -; v_call: TRBV30; d_call: -; j_call: TRBJ2-1; cdr3_nt: TGTGCCTGGAGTAAGCCCCCCGGACTAACCTACAATGAGCAGTTCTTC; cdr3_aa: CAWSKPPGLTYNEQFF
clone_size: -; v_call: TRBV2; d_call: TRBD1; j_call: TRBJ2-7; cdr3_nt: TGTGCCAGCAGTAACGGACAGGGGGGCTACGAGCAGTACTTC; cdr3_aa: CASSNGQGGYEQYF
clone_size: -; v_call: TRBV18; d_call: TRBD1; j_call: TRBJ1-1; cdr3_nt: TGTGCCAGCTCGCAACCCGGGACAGGGAACACTGAAGCTTTCTTT; cdr3_aa: CASSQPGTGNTEAFF
clone_size: few; v_call: TRBV5-5; d_call: TRBD1; j_call: TRBJ2-7; cdr3_nt: TGTGCCAGCAGCGCGGGACAGGGGTTTCACGAGCAGTACTTC; cdr3_aa: CASSAGQGFHEQYF
clone_size: -; v_call: TRBV19; d_call: -; j_call: TRBJ2-3; cdr3_nt: TGTGCCAGTAGTTCTCGAGCTCTGGCAGATACGCAGTATTTT; cdr3_aa: CASSSRALADTQYF
clone_size: -; v_call: TRBV5-1; d_call: -; j_call: TRBJ1-1; cdr3_nt: TGCGCCAGCAGCTTGGCCAGGGGCAATGCTGAAGCTTTCTTT; cdr3_aa: CASSLARGNAEAFF
clone_size: -; v_call: TRBV20-1; d_call: -; j_call: TRBJ1-5; cdr3_nt: TGCAGTGCTAGTAACCAGGGGAGCAATCAGCCCCAGCATTTT; cdr3_aa: CSASNQGSNQPQHF
clone_size: -; v_call: TRBV28; d_call: -; j_call: TRBJ2-1; cdr3_nt: TGTGCCAGCAGTTTAGGAGACAGCAATGAGCAGTTCTTC; cdr3_aa: CASSLGDSNEQFF
clone_size: -; v_call: TRBV7-3; d_call: -; j_call: TRBJ2-2; cdr3_nt: TGTGCCAGCAGCCCACAAGCGGTTAACACCGGGGAGCTGTTTTTT; cdr3_aa: CASSPQAVNTGELFF
clone_size: -; v_call: TRBV4-2; d_call: -; j_call: TRBJ1-2; cdr3_nt: TGTGCCAGCAGCCAAGATCGTCAGGTCCCGGATGGCTACACCTTC; cdr3_aa: CASSQDRQVPDGYTF
clone_size: -; v_call: TRBV4-1; d_call: -; j_call: TRBJ2-5; cdr3_nt: TGCGCCAGCAGCCAAGATCCTACCTCAGAGACCCAGTACTTC; cdr3_aa: CASSQDPTSETQYF
clone_size: -; v_call: TRBV7-2; d_call: -; j_call: TRBJ1-1; cdr3_nt: TGTGCCAGCAGCTTAGGACAGTGGAACACTGAAGCTTTCTTT; cdr3_aa: CASSLGQWNTEAFF
clone_size: -; v_call: TRBV2; d_call: -; j_call: TRBJ2-6; cdr3_nt: TGTGCCAGCGCCGGGTGGCCTGGGGCCAACGTCCTGACTTTC; cdr3_aa: CASAGWPGANVLTF
clone_size: once; v_call: TRBV3-1/TRBV3-2; d_call: TRBD2; j_call: TRBJ2-7; cdr3_nt: TGTGCCAGCAGCCAAAACGCAGCGGGAGGGTACGAGCAGTACTTC; cdr3_aa: CASSQNAAGGYEQYF
clone_size: few; v_call: TRBV7-9; d_call: TRBD1; j_call: TRBJ2-2; cdr3_nt: TGTGCCAGCAGTTCCAAGACAGGGAGTTCCACCGGGGAGCTGTTTTTT; cdr3_aa: CASSSKTGSSTGELFF
clone_size: -; v_call: TRBV7-3; d_call: -; j_call: TRBJ1-1; cdr3_nt: TGTGCCAGCAGCTCGGACAGTTTCACTGAAGCTTTCTTT; cdr3_aa: CASSSDSFTEAFF
clone_size: -; v_call: TRBV11-2; d_call: -; j_call: TRBJ2-7; cdr3_nt: TGTGCCAGCAGCCCGAGGGCTTACTACGAGCAGTACTTC; cdr3_aa: CASSPRAYYEQYF
clone_size: -; v_call: TRBV27; d_call: -; j_call: TRBJ2-3; cdr3_nt: TGTGCCAGCCGAAGAACAGGGAGCACAGATACGCAGTATTTT; cdr3_aa: CASRRTGSTDTQYF
clone_size: few; v_call: TRBV18; d_call: TRBD1; j_call: TRBJ2-7; cdr3_nt: TGTGCCAGCTCATGGGACAGGGTTTCCTACGAGCAGTACTTC; cdr3_aa: CASSWDRVSYEQYF
clone_size: -; v_call: TRBV30; d_call: -; j_call: TRBJ2-1; cdr3_nt: TGTGCCTGGAACCCAGGGGAGGGTGAGCAGTTCTTC; cdr3_aa: CAWNPGEGEQFF
clone_size: -; v_call: TRBV29-1; d_call: TRBD1; j_call: TRBJ1-2; cdr3_nt: TGCAGCGTTGATGGGGGACAGGGTTTTTATGGCTACACCTTC; cdr3_aa: CSVDGGQGFYGYTF
clone_size: -; v_call: TRBV3-1/TRBV3-2; d_call: TRBD1; j_call: TRBJ1-3; cdr3_nt: TGTGCCAGCAGCCCGGGACAGTACTCTGGAAACACCATATATTTT; cdr3_aa: CASSPGQYSGNTIYF
clone_size: -; v_call: TRBV5-1; d_call: -; j_call: TRBJ1-2; cdr3_nt: TGCGCCAGCAGCTTGGGGGTCGGGGACTTTAACTATGGCTACACCTTC; cdr3_aa: CASSLGVGDFNYGYTF
clone_size: -; v_call: TRBV2; d_call: -; j_call: TRBJ2-6; cdr3_nt: TGTGCCAGCAATCAGTTTGGCTCTGGGGCCAACGTCCTGACTTTC; cdr3_aa: CASNQFGSGANVLTF
clone_size: -; v_call: TRBV28; d_call: TRBD1; j_call: TRBJ1-4; cdr3_nt: TGTGCCAGCAGTTCCGCCGGGACAGGGAATGAAAAACTGTTTTTT; cdr3_aa: CASSSAGTGNEKLFF
clone_size: -; v_call: TRBV4-1; d_call: TRBD2; j_call: TRBJ2-1; cdr3_nt: TGCGCCAGCAGCCCGTGGACTAGCGGGACCATCTCCTACAATGAGCAGTTCTTC; cdr3_aa: CASSPWTSGTISYNEQFF
clone_size: once; v_call: TRBV29-1; d_call: TRBD1; j_call: TRBJ1-1; cdr3_nt: TGCAGCGTTGAAGAACGGGACAGGGGCTGGAACACTGAAGCTTTCTTT; cdr3_aa: CSVEERDRGWNTEAFF
clone_size: -; v_call: TRBV28; d_call: TRBD1; j_call: TRBJ1-5; cdr3_nt: TGTGCCAGCAGTTGGACAGGGGAGCAGCCCCAGCATTTT; cdr3_aa: CASSWTGEQPQHF
clone_size: -; v_call: TRBV5-1; d_call: TRBD1; j_call: TRBJ2-7; cdr3_nt: TGCGCCAGCAGCTTGGGTGGGACAGGGGAAAAATACGAGCAGTACTTC; cdr3_aa: CASSLGGTGEKYEQYF
clone_size: -; v_call: TRBV18; d_call: -; j_call: TRBJ1-2; cdr3_nt: TGTGCCAGCTCACCAAGCCGGGACTCTCAAGGAGGCTACACCTTC; cdr3_aa: CASSPSRDSQGGYTF
clone_size: -; v_call: TRBV5-1; d_call: -; j_call: TRBJ2-1; cdr3_nt: TGCGCCAGCAGCCCGAGGGTTTCGCCCGTCTACAATGAGCAGTTCTTC; cdr3_aa: CASSPRVSPVYNEQFF
clone_size: -; v_call: TRBV10-3; d_call: TRBD2; j_call: TRBJ2-5; cdr3_nt: TGTGCCACCCAGGGGGGACTAGCGGGACTGGAGACCCAGTACTTC; cdr3_aa: CATQGGLAGLETQYF
clone_size: -; v_call: TRBV11-2; d_call: TRBD1; j_call: TRBJ1-4; cdr3_nt: TGTGCCAGCAGCTTAGGAGGGAGACAGGGGGGTGAAAAACTGTTTTTT; cdr3_aa: CASSLGGRQGGEKLFF
clone_size: once; v_call: TRBV7-9; d_call: TRBD1; j_call: TRBJ1-1; cdr3_nt: TGTGCCAGCAGCTTCCGGACAGGGGGGGCTGAAGCTTTCTTT; cdr3_aa: CASSFRTGGAEAFF
clone_size: -; v_call: TRBV28; d_call: -; j_call: TRBJ2-7; cdr3_nt: TGTGCCAGCAGTTTGGTCGGTTACGAGCAGTACTTC; cdr3_aa: CASSLVGYEQYF
clone_size: -; v_call: TRBV7-6; d_call: -; j_call: TRBJ2-1; cdr3_nt: TGTGCCAGCAGCTTAGAACCTAGAGGCGATGAGCAGTTCTTC; cdr3_aa: CASSLEPRGDEQFF
clone_size: -; v_call: TRBV5-1; d_call: -; j_call: TRBJ1-3; cdr3_nt: TGCGCCAGCAGCTTGAGGCAGGGAGGAAACACCATATATTTT; cdr3_aa: CASSLRQGGNTIYF
clone_size: -; v_call: TRBV18; d_call: -; j_call: TRBJ1-5; cdr3_nt: TGTGCCAGCTCACCGGACAATTCCCAACGTAGGCCCCAGCATTTT; cdr3_aa: CASSPDNSQRRPQHF
clone_size: few; v_call: TRBV16; d_call: TRBD1; j_call: TRBJ1-6; cdr3_nt: TGTGCCAGCAGCCAATCGGGACAGATAAATTCACCCCTCCACTTT; cdr3_aa: CASSQSGQINSPLHF
clone_size: -; v_call: TRBV18; d_call: -; j_call: TRBJ1-1; cdr3_nt: TGTGCCAGCTCACCTGCGGGGGGCACTGAAGCTTTCTTT; cdr3_aa: CASSPAGGTEAFF
clone_size: -; v_call: TRBV18; d_call: TRBD2; j_call: TRBJ2-1; cdr3_nt: TGTGCCAGCTCACAACTAGCGGGAGTAGGGGATGAGCAGTTCTTC; cdr3_aa: CASSQLAGVGDEQFF
clone_size: once; v_call: TRBV7-9; d_call: TRBD1; j_call: TRBJ1-2; cdr3_nt: TGTGCCAGCAGCTCAACCGGGACAGCCGGATATGGCTACACCTTC; cdr3_aa: CASSSTGTAGYGYTF
clone_size: many; v_call: TRBV9; d_call: -; j_call: TRBJ2-3; cdr3_nt: TGTGCCAGCAGCCCAAACACAGATACGCAGTATTTT; cdr3_aa: CASSPNTDTQYF